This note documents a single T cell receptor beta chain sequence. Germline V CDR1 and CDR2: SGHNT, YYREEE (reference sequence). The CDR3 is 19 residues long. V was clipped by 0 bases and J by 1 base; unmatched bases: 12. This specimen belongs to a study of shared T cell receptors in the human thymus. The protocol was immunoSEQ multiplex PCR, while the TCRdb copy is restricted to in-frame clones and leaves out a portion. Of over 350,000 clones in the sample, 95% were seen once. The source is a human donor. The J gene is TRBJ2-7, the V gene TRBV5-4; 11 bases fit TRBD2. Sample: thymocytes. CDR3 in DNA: TGTGCCAGCAGCTTGGACGGCCCTAGCGGGAGGACCCCGTCCTACGAGCAGTACTTC. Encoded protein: CASSLDGPSGRTPSYEQYF. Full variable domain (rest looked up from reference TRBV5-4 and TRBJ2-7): ETGVTQSPTHLIKTRGQQVTLRCSSQSGHNTVSWYQQALGQGPQFIFQYYREEENGRGNFPPRFSGLQFPNYSSELNVNALELDDSALYLCASSLDGPSGRTPSYEQYFGPGTRLTVT.